The 13 T cell receptor beta chains below were found in one sample sequenced in a study of T cell changes during pregnancy in multiple sclerosis. Assay used: immunoSEQ multiplex PCR; TCRdb lists only in-frame clones, some missing. Among some 100,000 clones listed, 90% to 95% were seen once. The source was peripheral blood, collected before pregnancy. These receptors were taken from a female donor with multiple sclerosis, enrolled in a pregnancy study.

This CDR3 is CASSSPPTAYEQYF. CDR3 in DNA: TGTGCCAGCAGTTCTCCCCCCACGGCCTACGAGCAGTACTTC. The rearrangement uses TRBV28 and TRBJ2-7; D gene unclear. The germline gives CDR1 MDHEN, CDR2 SYDVKM. V was pared by 4 bases and J by 2 bases, with 12 bases between. The CDR3 covers 14 residues.

The chain is built from TRBV10-3 and TRBJ1-2, with D possibly TRBD1 on 6 matching bases. The CDR3 length is 14 residues. Germline V gene lookup returns CDR1 ENHRY and CDR2 SYGVKD. With 4 bases removed from V and 0 bases from J, the gap between germline ends came to 9 bases. The chain's CDR3 is CAISGTGTNYGYTF. The CDR3 DNA reads TGTGCCATCAGTGGAACAGGGACTAACTATGGCTACACCTTC.

The rearrangement uses TRBV7-9 and TRBJ1-3; D gene ambiguous. This CDR3 has 15 residues. Trimming pared 2 bases from V and 4 bases from J, leaving 12 bases between. Germline V gene sequence: CDR1 SEHNR, CDR2 FQNEAQ (reference sequence). The CDR3 here is CASSLLVAVGNTIYF. The CDR3 region has the DNA TGTGCCAGCAGCTTATTGGTGGCGGTAGGAAACACCATATATTTT.

The chain combines TRBV7-8 with TRBJ2-7, with TRBD2 identical over 11 bases. Germline CDR1 reads SGHVS; CDR2 reads FQNEAQ. The CDR3 is 15 amino acids. The V gene end was trimmed by 5 bases and the J gene end by 4 bases; junction bases not matched to a gene: 7. The chain's CDR3 is CASSLTLAGGYEQYF. The DNA of the CDR3 is TGTGCCAGCAGCCTCACTCTAGCGGGAGGTTACGAGCAGTACTTC.

CDR3 sequence (DNA): TGTGCCAGCAGCCAAGTACTAGCGCAAAATGAGCAGTTCTTC. Its protein is CASSQVLAQNEQFF. The chain employs TRBV4-2 and TRBJ2-1, with 7 bases fitting TRBD2. V lost 1 base to trimming and J lost 7 bases; unmatched junction nucleotides: 4. The CDR3 extends over 14 amino acids. Germline values: CDR1 LGHNA, CDR2 YNFKEQ.

This clone was seen just once. V gene TRBV7-9 combines with J gene TRBJ2-1; 7 bases match TRBD1. After removal of 5 bases from V and 5 bases from J, the junction contained 9 bases not matched to a gene. Germline V gene sequence: CDR1 SEHNR, CDR2 FQNEAQ (reference sequence). The CDR3 totals 15 residues. The CDR3 here is CASSEGDSRNNEQFF. The CDR3 coding sequence is TGTGCCAGCAGCGAAGGGGACAGTCGGAACAATGAGCAGTTCTTC.

The chain recombines TRBV19 with TRBJ1-5; no clear D. The germline CDR1 and CDR2 sequences are LNHDA and SQIVND (reference sequence). The V end lost 7 bases, the J end lost 1 base, and 11 bases lay between the germline ends. The CDR3 extends over 14 amino acids. CDR3 nucleotides: TGTGCCAGTACCACTTATCAAAGCAATCAGCCCCAGCATTTT. The encoded protein is CASTTYQSNQPQHF.

The CDR3 protein is CASSQSAMNTEAFF. Here the CDR3 DNA reads TGTGCCAGCAGCCAATCCGCGATGAACACTGAAGCTTTCTTT. The chain couples TRBV16 to TRBJ1-1; no firm D call. The CDR3 sequence is 14 residues long. The V gene lost 0 bases and the J gene lost 0 bases, with 5 bases spanning the gap. Germline lookup yields CDR1 KGHSY and CDR2 FQNENV.

This clone was observed a single time. The chain is built from TRBV19 and TRBJ1-1; TRBD1 agrees at 7 bases. The CDR3 extends over 13 amino acids. The ends lost 7 bases at V and 0 bases at J; junction bases unmatched: 2. Germline V gives CDR1 LNHDA, CDR2 SQIVND (reference sequence). CDR3 region: CASTQGMNTEAFF. The CDR3 coding sequence is TGTGCCAGTACACAGGGGATGAACACTGAAGCTTTCTTT.

As for this clone: The sample carries other DNA sequences with the same CDR3. This chain joins TRBV18 and TRBJ2-3, with 9 bases fitting TRBD1. J was trimmed by 6 bases and V by 3 bases; bases with no gene match: 7. The V gene's germline CDR1 is KGHSH and CDR2 LQKENI. The CDR3 is 15 amino acids. The CDR3 bases are TGTGCCAGCTCACCGGGGACAGGGCTAACGGATACGCAGTATTTT. It encodes CASSPGTGLTDTQYF.

This rearrangement joins TRBV5-4 to TRBJ1-4; a weak D match, TRBD1 (6 bases). The CDR3 runs to 14 residues. Germline V gene sequence: CDR1 SGHNT, CDR2 YYREEE (reference sequence). V was clipped by 0 bases and J by 8 bases, with 11 bases between them. CDR3 nucleotides: TGTGCCAGCAGCTTGGCCCAGGGGCGGGAAAAACTGTTTTTT. Protein sequence: CASSLAQGREKLFF. Full variable domain (outside the CDR3, taken from reference TRBV5-4 and TRBJ1-4): ETGVTQSPTHLIKTRGQQVTLRCSSQSGHNTVSWYQQALGQGPQFIFQYYREEENGRGNFPPRFSGLQFPNYSSELNVNALELDDSALYLCASSLAQGREKLFFGSGTQLSVL.

The chain is built from TRBV19 and TRBJ1-2, with 10 nucleotides matching TRBD1. With 5 bases clipped from V and 5 bases from J, the junction kept 2 bases outside the gene matches. Germline V gene data show CDR1 as LNHDA and CDR2 as SQIVND (reference sequence). The CDR3 loop spans 13 amino acids. The chain's CDR3 is CASSWTGGYGYTF. The CDR3 nucleotides read TGTGCCAGTAGTTGGACAGGGGGATATGGCTACACCTTC.

This clone appeared once. The gene calls are TRBV5-1 and TRBJ2-4; D remains unclear. The V and J ends lost 0 bases and 8 bases respectively, with 12 bases between them. This CDR3 comprises 14 residues. Germline CDR1 is SGHRS and CDR2 is YFSETQ. CDR3 sequence (DNA): TGCGCCAGCAGCTTGGACAGAATTCCGGACATTCAGTACTTC. Protein sequence: CASSLDRIPDIQYF.